The source of this TCR beta chain is a study of blood T cell repertoires in COVID-19 (dated by TCRdb to 2018 to 2020). In terms of the full investigation: Collaborator samples came from the United States, Italy and Spain and covered acute and convalescent phases of COVID-19. A freely available public database, intended as a resource for researchers studying the immune response to SARS-CoV-2, is where the repertoires were released. Deeply sampled blood TCRbeta repertoires from subjects exposed to, actively infected with, or recovered from COVID-19 were included in the dataset. HLA class I and class II types, where available, came from metadata supplied by the sample provider rather than from assay-based typing. Sample metadata almost always included a de-identified subject ID, COVID-19 status, age in years and sex. The prospective study material was composed of cDNA or gDNA derived from T cells, B-cell-depleted T cells, or PBMCs. The samples were drawn from the first 160 participants of the ongoing ImmuneRACE study and from 1,254 subjects provided by 6 global collaborators. Broader findings and caveats from the paper: Clinical and demographic metadata were provided uncurated, with the amount varying by source and participant.

As concerns this clone: Its recognized antigen is unknown. Base qualities are not provided; no much larger clone lies one nucleotide away.

TCRbeta CDR3 regions were amplified from genomic DNA using the immunoSEQ Assay, a bias-controlled multiplex PCR. The original methods were these. The number of nucleated cells in each sample was estimated from the amplification of reference gene primers within the assay. Sequence reads were collapsed and filtered to measure the absolute abundance of every unique TCRbeta CDR3 rearrangement. For each sample, productive Simpson clonality was calculated as the square root of Simpson's diversity index over productive rearrangements. TCRdb carries this immuneACCESS record with in-frame sequences only. Its versions omit some clonotypes, under half of them owing to an unresolved V gene in the studies checked, with the rest unexplained. V and J calls and clone size come straight from that table; D and trimming were deduced from the DNA. The sample table shows roughly 250,000 clones, and 79% are seen once. The top ten constitute 3% to 4% of the sample.

Each collaborating institution followed its own protocols to collect whole blood in K2EDTA tubes. Collaborator samples were shipped for TCRbeta analysis as frozen whole blood, isolated PBMCs, or DNA extracted from either sample type. V sheds 0 bases and J sheds 14 bases, leaving 14 bases between their ends. Sequences LNHDA (CDR1) and SQIVND (CDR2) are obtained from the germline V gene (reference sequence). The CDR3 spans 13 residues, from the cysteine through the phenylalanine. Only the CDR3 part of the read is kept: 39 bases, read in frame from the first base. The rearranged chain carries TRBV19 and TRBJ2-1; the best D guess is TRBD2, with 7 bases matching. The sequence derives from a woman between 35 and 50 years old with active or convalescent COVID-19. The sequenced sample was peripheral blood. The sequenced DNA is TGTGCCAGTAGTATAGATAGGGGGGGCCGGAAGTTCTTC. It encodes CASSIDRGGRKFF.